This T cell receptor (beta chain) was retrieved from a study of blood T cell repertoires in COVID-19. This clone has only a few counts. Sequencing used immunoSEQ multiplex PCR; TCRdb keeps in-frame clones, though not all of them. The repertoire consists of 100,000 to 150,000 clones, with 92% occurring once and the leading ten covering approximately 2%. Per the germline V gene, CDR1 is SGHRS and CDR2 is YFSETQ. V trimming: 4 bases; J trimming: 1 base; junction bases outside the gene matches: 4. The CDR3 is made up of 14 amino acids. Sequenced sample: peripheral blood. This receptor was taken from a man aged 45-60 years with COVID-19, enrolled during active disease. This chain joins TRBV5-1 and TRBJ2-5; 7 nucleotides line up with TRBD1. The CDR3 coding sequence is TGCGCCAGCAGCCCCGGGACAGTCCAAGAGACCCAGTACTTC. This encodes CASSPGTVQETQYF. Together with reference TRBV5-1 and TRBJ2-5, the CDR3 gives the full variable domain: KAGVTQTPRYLIKTRGQQVTLSCSPISGHRSVSWYQQTPGQGLQFLFEYFSETQRNKGNFPGRFSGRQFSNSRSEMNVSTLELGDSALYLCASSPGTVQETQYFGPGTRLLVL.